Reported below is one T cell receptor beta chain. These data are taken from a study of control samples from healthy donors and cancer patients. Trimming removed 0 bases at V and 2 bases at J, with 14 bases between. Germline lookup yields CDR1 SGDLS and CDR2 YYNGEE. The length of the CDR3 is 16 residues. TCRdb's table, derived via immunoSEQ multiplex PCR, lists solely in-frame clones and lacks some. Of over 150,000 clones listed, about nine tenths are singletons. Material: blood. This receptor was obtained from a woman in her thirties or forties in good health. The gene calls are TRBV9 and TRBJ1-2; unclear D gene. CDR3 nucleotides: TGTGCCAGCAGCGTAGATTTTTTTTTCGGAAACTATGGCTACACCTTC. Encoded protein: CASSVDFFFGNYGYTF.